Included here is one TCR beta chain sequence, with context. The antigen is undetermined. This record belongs to a study of T cell responses to AZD1222 COVID-19 vaccine. Whole-study results and caveats: Donors, mostly white British, included more females; clonal diversity was possibly underestimated. Targets within unmutated variant regions were reportedly found for nearly half of spike-specific TCRs.

Trimming cost V 4 bases and J 3 bases, with 2 bases left between them. Germline assignment: CDR1 MNHNY and CDR2 SVGAGI (reference sequence). The CDR3 totals 11 residues. The repertoire was sequenced with immunoSEQ multiplex PCR; TCRdb's copy has only in-frame clones and lacks some. Among about 120,000 clones listed, under 95% were seen once. This chain connects TRBV6-6 to TRBJ2-3; D is unclear. The sequence was collected from an adult in good health. The sequenced sample was peripheral blood, obtained on day 0 of AZD1222 vaccination. This CDR3 is CASSSTDTQYF. DNA for the CDR3: TGTGCCAGCAGTTCGACAGATACGCAGTATTTT.